This T cell receptor beta chain stems from a study of vaccination effects on CD4 cells after COVID-19. In the study overall: Sequencing in the ViraFEST assay came after antigen-specific CD4+ T cells had been expanded with viral peptide pools, which were used to stimulate PBMC. Researchers reported culturing 2 million to 2.5 million PBMC in each well, adding around 10 IU/ml IL-2 and about 9.5 ug/ml peptides.

Around day 10 of culture, CD4+ T cells were separated out. Germline CDR1 GTSNPN, CDR2 SVGIG (reference sequence). V was cut by 6 bases and J by 4 bases, with 15 bases left in between. The CDR3 sequence is 13 residues long. In its sample, this clone was seen a few times. Its antigen is currently unknown. Clones were read by immunoSEQ multiplex PCR, and TCRdb kept only the in-frame ones, dropping some. The table includes tens of thousands of clones, roughly three fifths detected once. Sequenced material: CD4+ T cells from PBMCs cultured without peptide, taken before COVID-19 vaccination. This receptor was obtained from a human donor who received a COVID-19 vaccine. This chain uses TRBV30 with TRBJ1-2; D uncertain. The CDR3 DNA follows: TGTGCCTGCCCGGGGTCGGGAGGCTATGGCTACACCTTC. Encoded protein: CACPGSGGYGYTF.